This T cell receptor beta chain was retrieved from a study of blood T cells in healthy people across ages. As regards this clonotype: What it binds is not known.

A J-beta primer mix and a sample-barcoded 5' primer were used in a second PCR of about 7 to 12 cycles. From the 5' RACE reads, TCRdb called clonotypes with MiXCR, one entry per CDR3 protein. This table has approximately 960,000 distinct CDR3 sequences, approximately 32% appearing once. The CDR3 is 15 amino acids. V dropped 1 base and J dropped 1 base, with 11 bases sitting between them. Germline V CDR1 and CDR2: LGHNA, YNFKEQ. Study-wide findings and caveats: Higher diversity, along with more naive CD4+ cells, distinguished long-lived donors from aged donors.

These sequences were also reported in another study, on T cells of mothers and their children. That work contributes: Thymic selection molds TCR recombination output in much the same way for related pairs as for unrelated pairs.

The chain employs TRBV4-2 and TRBJ2-7, with D unclear. Sequenced input: blood. The TCR originated in a woman in her thirties or forties in good health. The CDR3 DNA reads TGTGCCAGCAGCCAAGCCCGGACGGATTCCTACGAGCAGTACTTC. This translates into CASSQARTDSYEQYF.